This is a list of T cell receptor beta chains from one sample in a study of cytomegalovirus exposure and HLA in healthy donors. Sequenced by immunoSEQ multiplex PCR; TCRdb stores in-frame clones only, minus some. The sample holds fewer than 120,000 clones, approximately 82% seen once. Material for sequencing was PBMCs. These receptors originate from a man aged 25-40 years in good health and CMV-seropositive. CDR3s include the opening cysteine and the closing phenylalanine or tryptophan. Fields, in order: J gene, V gene, CDR3 protein.

TRBJ2-2,TRBV28,CASSSLRGVTGELFF
TRBJ2-7,TRBV4-3,CASSQEGHYEQYF
TRBJ1-1,TRBV6-1,CASSDKPWVRAFF
TRBJ2-7,TRBV29-1,CSVGPGQGYEQYF
TRBJ2-7,TRBV6-5,CASSSRQGAYEQYF
TRBJ1-2,TRBV9,CASSGQGTNYGYTF
TRBJ1-5,TRBV4-3,CASSQDRLGQAYRPQHF
TRBJ1-2,TRBV5-1,CASSQVPLRGYTF
TRBJ1-5,TRBV19,CASSIVGGDQPQHF
TRBJ1-3,TRBV13,CASSSFFSGNTIYF
TRBJ2-3,TRBV6-1,CASSPGDTDTQYF
TRBJ1-6,TRBV28,CASSTRTGGSRSPLHF
TRBJ2-7,TRBV27,CASSLTGDPFEQYF
TRBJ1-2,TRBV6-6,CASRIDRGREGYTF
TRBJ2-1,TRBV19,CASTPNRGEQFF
TRBJ2-1,TRBV6-5,CASSPGRGARNEQFF
TRBJ1-6,TRBV27,CASSLTTGGLGSPLHF
TRBJ1-3,TRBV6-1,CASSPNRGLGNTIYF
TRBJ1-2,TRBV15,CATSRGGPYYGYTF
TRBJ2-7,TRBV7-2,CASSPGQDSQYF
TRBJ1-3,TRBV18,CASSPRPDSGNTIYF
TRBJ1-4,TRBV9,CASSAKGRTGGSTNEKLFF
TRBJ1-6,TRBV27,CASSFLKQGTYNSPLHF
TRBJ2-3,TRBV2,CATPPGLAADADTQYF
TRBJ1-4,TRBV4-2,CASSQDGQGAEKLFF
TRBJ1-1,TRBV6-5,CASTQQGANTEAFF
TRBJ1-2,TRBV7-8,CASSPGTGGIYGYTF
TRBJ2-1,TRBV7-9,CASSLVETHNYNEQFF
TRBJ2-7,TRBV18,CASSPTLGSSYEQYF
TRBJ1-5,TRBV28,CASSRPGGYNQPQHF
TRBJ1-4,TRBV14,CASSQEGGKRQKLFF
TRBJ2-7,TRBV7-9,CASSLVRTGGTYEQYF
TRBJ2-3,TRBV10-1,CASTGQYTDTQYF
TRBJ1-4,TRBV11-2,CASSPRGANEKLFF
TRBJ1-6,TRBV30,CAWSVRGSGQSNSPLHF
TRBJ1-1,TRBV7-2,CASSLRLETEAFF
TRBJ1-2,TRBV19,CASSISGYNYGYTF
TRBJ2-6,TRBV10-3,CAINSGQGANVLTF
TRBJ2-7,TRBV9,CASSAGPNEQYF
TRBJ2-5,TRBV18,CASSPQLETQYF
TRBJ1-3,TRBV5-6,CASAGFYEGNTIYF
TRBJ2-2,TRBV9,CASSVERGETGELFF
TRBJ2-2,TRBV5-1,CASSGDGGPTGELFF
TRBJ2-7,TRBV7-2,CASSLGAGSEQYF
TRBJ2-7,TRBV6-5,CASSYSTSGSAYEQYF
TRBJ1-4,TRBV10-2,CASHSGQGENEKLFF
TRBJ2-5,TRBV5-4,CASSTGYSFQETQYF
TRBJ1-6,TRBV10-3,CAISETTGGYNSPLHF
TRBJ2-3,TRBV10-1,CASSARGTGGLDTQYF
TRBJ2-3,TRBV29-1,CSVGPGQGSADTQYF
TRBJ2-4,TRBV4-3,CASSQGGGLWQGEAKNIQYF
TRBJ1-5,TRBV6-5,CASSHKGPTSGPQHF
TRBJ2-7,TRBV7-9,CASGTSGATGSYEQYF
TRBJ1-3,TRBV6-5,CASTTGFSGNTIYF
TRBJ2-1,TRBV7-9,CASSFQDRGLYNEQFF
TRBJ1-2,TRBV27,CASSISRDKFPNYGYTF
TRBJ1-5,TRBV19,CASRAGWGGNQPQHF
TRBJ1-5,TRBV7-8,CASTLGQGYQPQHF
TRBJ1-3,TRBV2,CASSSSGGLDTIYF
TRBJ1-2,TRBV19,CASSPRQYLYYGYTF